The next 18 T cell receptor beta chains were all read from a single sample in a study. MiXCR, run by TCRdb on the 5' RACE reads, gives a single entry per CDR3 protein. The sample lists around 9,600 distinct CDR3 sequences; about a third were seen once. Treg sorting used a CD4+CD25+CD127-/low gate. Sequenced sample: Tregs sorted from blood. The receptors shown here come from a female donor with breast cancer.

The rearrangement links TRBV7-9 to TRBJ1-5; TRBD1 is a possible D gene (5 bases). Germline assignment: CDR1 SEHNR and CDR2 FQNEAQ (reference sequence). This CDR3 is built from 12 residues. Trimming took off 4 bases at V and 6 bases at J, with 7 bases between the two ends. The CDR3 coding sequence is TGTGCCAGCAGCTGGGGGGGTCAGCCCCAGCATTTT. It yields the protein CASSWGGQPQHF.

The chain recombines TRBV5-1 with TRBJ2-1, with 9 bases fitting TRBD2. The CDR3 extends over 15 amino acids. The V gene's germline CDR1 is SGHRS and CDR2 YFSETQ. Trimming removed 2 bases from V and 8 bases from J; junction bases left unmatched: 8. The CDR3 bases are TGCGCCAGCAGCTTTACCGGGACTAGCCCGGATGAGCAGTTCTTC. Its translation: CASSFTGTSPDEQFF.

This clonotype was seen a handful of times. The chain is built from TRBV30 and TRBJ2-7, with 7 bases that match TRBD2. J lost 3 bases, V lost 1 base, and 3 bases had no gene match. Germline CDR1 is GTSNPN and CDR2 is SVGIG (reference sequence). This CDR3 is 13 amino acids long. CDR3 DNA: TGTGCCTGGAGTGCCGGACTAGTCTACGAGCAGTACTTC. Protein: CAWSAGLVYEQYF. The full variable domain, in which reference TRBV30 and TRBJ2-7 provide the parts outside the CDR3, is SQTIHQWPATLVQPVGSPLSLECTVEGTSNPNLYWYRQAAGRGLQLLFYSVGIGQISSEVPQNLSASRPQDRQFILSSKKLLLSDSGFYLCAWSAGLVYEQYFGPGTRLTVT.

This clonotype has a handful of counts. J is TRBJ2-3 and V is TRBV6-2 or TRBV6-3; 7 bases are shared with TRBD2. CDR3 size: 18 residues. The germline CDR1 and CDR2 sequences are MNHEY and SVGEGT. With 6 bases clipped from V and 4 bases from J, the junction kept 19 bases outside the gene matches. CDR3 loop: CASRRASTSPQAADTQYF. As DNA, the CDR3 is TGTGCCAGCAGAAGAGCTTCGACTAGCCCGCAGGCGGCAGATACGCAGTATTTT.

V is TRBV30 and J is TRBJ2-1; D assignment may be TRBD1 or TRBD2 (5 bases each). Trimming pared 2 bases from V and 0 bases from J, leaving 14 bases between. The germline gives CDR1 GTSNPN, CDR2 SVGIG (reference sequence). The CDR3 covers 16 residues. The CDR3 sequence is CAWSLGTLNSYNEQFF. The CDR3 DNA reads TGTGCCTGGAGTCTAGGGACGTTAAACTCCTACAATGAGCAGTTCTTC.

This clonotype is judged medium-sized. J is TRBJ1-5 and V is TRBV29-1; no reliable D call. The CDR3 has 11 amino acids. V shed 6 bases and J shed 11 bases, with 14 bases lying between them. CDR1 is SQVTM and CDR2 is ANQGSEA in the germline V gene. The CDR3 protein is CSVKVSGSQHF. CDR3 nucleotide sequence: TGCAGCGTCAAAGTGAGTGGGTCCCAGCATTTT.

The chain joins TRBV20-1 to TRBJ1-4, with D perhaps TRBD1 (5 bases). Germline CDR1 and CDR2: DFQATT and SNEGSKA (reference sequence). V gave up 5 bases and J gave up 0 bases, with 7 bases separating them. This CDR3 has 13 amino acids. CDR3 protein: CSARQSTNEKLFF. The CDR3 nucleotides are TGCAGTGCTCGACAGTCAACTAATGAAAAACTGTTTTTT.

This clonotype is labeled as medium-sized. The chain links TRBV4-3 to TRBJ2-1; D not resolved. This CDR3 spans 13 amino acids. V lost 1 base and J lost 13, with 14 bases in between. From germline, CDR1 is LGHNA and CDR2 YSLEER. CDR3 DNA: TGCGCCAGCAGCCAAGCCGCCCCCCTAGTCCAGTTCTTC. It encodes CASSQAAPLVQFF.

DNA of the CDR3: TGTGCCAGCAGCCAGAACCTAGCGGGAGAGGAGACCCAGTACTTC. Amino acids: CASSQNLAGEETQYF. The chain links TRBV4-2 to TRBJ2-5, with TRBD2 matching over 10 bases. Trimming at V came to 3 bases and at J to 5 bases, leaving 6 bases not matched to a gene. The germline V gene has CDR1 LGHNA and CDR2 YNFKEQ. This CDR3 has 15 residues.

V and J are TRBV11-1 and TRBJ2-1; 9 nucleotides align to TRBD2. This CDR3 contains 13 residues. With V trimmed by 10 bases and J by 10 bases, 11 bases remained unmatched. Per germline, CDR1 SGHAT and CDR2 FQDESV (reference sequence). CDR3 in DNA: TGTGCCATCTCGCCCGCTGGGACTAGCGAGCAGTTCTTC. Amino acids: CAISPAGTSEQFF.

This clonotype counts as medium-sized. The chain has TRBV4-3 and TRBJ2-2, with D unclear. The CDR3 is 18 amino acids. The V gene's germline CDR1 is LGHNA and CDR2 YSLEER. Trimming stripped 1 base from V and 0 bases from J, with 15 bases between. CDR3 in DNA: TGCGCCAGCAGCCAAGTGGCCAGCGACCCTCCGAACACCGGGGAGCTGTTTTTT. It specifies CASSQVASDPPNTGELFF.

This clonotype was counted only a few times. CDR3 DNA sequence: TGTGCCAGCAGGGGATGGAAGAACACTGAAGCTTTCTTT. Protein sequence: CASRGWKNTEAFF. J is TRBJ1-1 and V is TRBV6-2 or TRBV6-3; no firm D call. Deletions cut 6 bases from V and 1 base from J, with 9 bases between. Germline assignment: CDR1 MNHEY and CDR2 SVGEGT. This CDR3 spans 13 amino acids.

As to this clonotype: A much larger clone differs from this one at a single base, so this may be a read error. The chain has TRBV7-8 and TRBJ2-6, with a tentative D call TRBD1 (5 bases). CDR3 length equals 16 residues. Germline assignment: CDR1 SGHVS and CDR2 FQNEAQ. The CDR3 spells CASSQTLGSGANVQTF. In DNA, the CDR3 is TGTGCCAGCAGCCAGACCCTAGGTTCTGGGGCCAACGTCCAGACTTTC.

This clonotype was seen a few times. The CDR3 DNA sequence: TGTGCCAGCAGCACCCGGGACATATACAATGAGCAGTTCTTC. Protein product: CASSTRDIYNEQFF. V and J are TRBV4-2 and TRBJ2-1, with D perhaps matching TRBD1 (6 bases). The CDR3 has 14 residues. Germline CDR1 LGHNA, CDR2 YNFKEQ. Trimming cost V 5 bases and J 4 bases, with 12 bases left between them.

The chain recombines TRBV6-2 or TRBV6-3 with TRBJ2-4; D gene uncertain. Trimming cost V 6 bases and J 0 bases, with 12 bases left between them. CDR3 size: 15 residues. In germline, CDR1 is MNHEY, CDR2 SVGEGT. The CDR3 coding sequence is TGTGCCAGCAGCCCCCTGTGGCTAGCCAAAAACATTCAGTACTTC. The encoded protein is CASSPLWLAKNIQYF.

In this sample, this clonotype turned up a few times. J is TRBJ1-1 and V is TRBV18, with unresolved D. Germline CDR1 KGHSH, CDR2 LQKENI. Trimming stripped 2 bases from V and 0 bases from J, with 13 bases between. The CDR3 is 16 amino acids. The chain's CDR3 is CASSPSVRQVNTEAFF. DNA of the CDR3: TGTGCCAGCTCACCATCCGTCCGGCAGGTGAACACTGAAGCTTTCTTT.

The genes are TRBV5-1 and TRBJ1-1; D possibly corresponds to TRBD1 (5 bases). Germline lookup yields CDR1 SGHRS and CDR2 YFSETQ. The CDR3 has 14 amino acids. V lost 0 bases and J 4 bases, leaving 10 bases between the germline ends. CDR3 region: CASSLEGDFTEAFF. The CDR3 bases are TGCGCCAGCAGCTTGGAAGGGGATTTCACTGAAGCTTTCTTT.

This clonotype is medium-sized (0.01 to 0.1%) in the sample. This rearrangement joins TRBV9 to TRBJ1-5, with D unclear. CDR3 size: 14 residues. Trimming pared 0 bases from V and 3 bases from J, leaving 7 bases between. Germline CDR1 is SGDLS and CDR2 is YYNGEE. The CDR3 reads CASSVGGYNQPQHF. The DNA for the CDR3 is TGTGCCAGCAGCGTAGGGGGATACAATCAGCCCCAGCATTTT.